This T cell receptor (beta chain) was retrieved from a study of T-cell reconstitution after alpha-beta-depleted transplantation in children. Using unique molecular identifiers, the investigators prepared the TCRbeta library. Each CDR3 protein gets one entry after TCRdb re-called the PCR reads with MiXCR. The repertoire has 250,000 to 350,000 distinct CDR3 sequences, roughly 9.5% of them found once; the top ten carry about 9.4%. This clonotype originated in a human donor who donated a stem cell graft to a child with SCID. The input for sequencing was PBMCs from the stem cell graft donor, taken from the stem cell graft.

CDR3 nucleotides: TGTGCCAGCAGCTTAGCGCGAGGGCATACTAATGAAAAACTGTTTTTT. Its protein product is CASSLARGHTNEKLFF. The chain uses TRBV7-8 and TRBJ1-4; D remains ambiguous. Germline V gives CDR1 SGHVS, CDR2 FQNEAQ. Trimming removed 0 bases from V and 2 bases from J, with 10 bases in between. The CDR3 contains 16 residues.